Sequencing of this T cell receptor (beta chain) was carried out in a study of T cell responses to AZD1222 COVID-19 vaccine. The study pooled second doses at about 4 or about 12 weeks. This CDR3 region has 12 residues. Trimming left V 3 bases short and J 10 bases short, with 7 bases between. Germline loops: CDR1 SNHLY, CDR2 FYNNEI. Clones were sequenced by immunoSEQ multiplex PCR, and TCRdb holds only the in-frame ones, with some missing. The table has some 67,000 clones, about four fifths seen once. The receptor comes from an adult who received the AZD1222 COVID-19 vaccine. The chain carries TRBV2 and TRBJ1-6; no definite D call. The sample here was peripheral blood, taken 28 days after the second AZD1222 dose. CDR3 bases: TGTGCCAGCAGTGAGTACAACTCACCCCTCCACTTT. Encoded protein: CASSEYNSPLHF.